This TCR beta chain came from a study of T cell repertoires in cytomegalovirus infection. The study's findings and limits: Cumulative public TCR beta family frequency identified CMV carriers with the relevant HLA.

CDR3 size: 12 residues. V was shortened by 5 bases and J by 8 bases, with 13 bases between the two germline ends. Germline CDR1 SQVTM, CDR2 ANQGSEA. A single record per CDR3 protein comes from TCRdb applying MiXCR to the reads. Among approximately 200,000 distinct CDR3 sequences, about 30% were seen once, and the ten largest hold around 29%. This clonotype occurred a few times. Antigen specificity is unknown. Sequenced: PBMCs. The TCR originated in a human donor in good health (CMV status not recorded). Some clones in this sample may be carry-over from other donors' samples. The V call is TRBV29-1, the J call TRBJ1-3; no clear D. CDR3 nucleotide sequence: TGCAGCGTTTTCGGAGAGGGCGACACCATATATTTT. Its translation: CSVFGEGDTIYF.